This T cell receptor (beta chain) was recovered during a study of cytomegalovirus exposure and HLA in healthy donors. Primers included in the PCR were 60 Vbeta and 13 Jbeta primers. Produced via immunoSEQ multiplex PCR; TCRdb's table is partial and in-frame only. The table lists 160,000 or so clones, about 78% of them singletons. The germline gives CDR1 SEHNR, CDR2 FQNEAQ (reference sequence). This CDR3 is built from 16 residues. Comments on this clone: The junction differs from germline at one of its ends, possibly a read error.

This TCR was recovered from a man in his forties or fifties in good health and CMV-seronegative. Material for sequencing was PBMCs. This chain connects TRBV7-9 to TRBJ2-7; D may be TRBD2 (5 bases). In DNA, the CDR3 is TGTTCCAGCAGCTTAGTCCTCGGGGAGTTGGCCTACGAGCAGTACTTC. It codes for CSSSLVLGELAYEQYF. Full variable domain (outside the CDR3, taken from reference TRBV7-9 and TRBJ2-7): DTGVSQNPRHKITKRGQNVTFRCDPISEHNRLYWYRQTLGQGPEFLTYFQNEAQLEKSRLLSDRFSAERPKGSFSTLEIQRTEQGDSAMYLCSSSLVLGELAYEQYFGPGTRLTVT.